Listed below are T cell receptor beta chains from one sample, sequenced in a study of cytomegalovirus exposure and HLA in healthy donors. Only in-frame clones appear in the TCRdb table, and some are missing; sequencing was by immunoSEQ multiplex PCR. Of roughly 100,000 clones listed, 71% are singletons. Sequenced material: PBMCs. The receptors were gathered from a female donor in good health and CMV-seronegative. The CDR3 runs from the conserved cysteine through the conserved F or W. The D gene is left open where the match is weak. Only some rows state a clone size, as once, few, many or a class for expanded clones.

TRBJ2-2 - - 16 TRBV9 CASSVRAEEYTGELFF TGTGCCAGCAGCGTACGAGCGGAGGAGTACACCGGGGAGCTGTTTTTT
TRBJ2-2 - - 16 TRBV4-2 CASSQEISGYTGELFF TGTGCCAGCAGCCAAGAGATTAGCGGTTACACCGGGGAGCTGTTTTTT
TRBJ2-1 - many 14 TRBV9 CASTPEVSYNEQFF TGTGCCAGCACCCCGGAGGTCTCCTACAATGAGCAGTTCTTC
TRBJ1-2 - - 14 TRBV13 CASSLYRAGYGYTF TGTGCCAGCAGCTTATACAGGGCGGGCTATGGCTACACCTTC
TRBJ1-1 - - 16 TRBV7-8 CASSLAWRAQGTEAFF TGTGCCAGCAGCTTAGCGTGGAGGGCCCAAGGCACTGAAGCTTTCTTT
TRBJ2-5 TRBD1 - 15 TRBV11-2 CASSLLGTGQETQYF TGTGCCAGCAGCTTATTGGGGACAGGCCAAGAGACCCAGTACTTC
TRBJ2-7 - few 12 TRBV30 CACLGVSYEQYF TGTGCCTGCCTCGGGGTCTCCTACGAGCAGTACTTC
TRBJ2-2 TRBD2 few 16 TRBV7-6 CASSPSSGSVTGELFF TGTGCCAGCAGCCCTTCTAGCGGGAGTGTAACCGGGGAGCTGTTTTTT
TRBJ2-5 - - 13 TRBV7-9 CASQISYQETQYF TGTGCCAGCCAAATTAGCTACCAAGAGACCCAGTACTTC
TRBJ2-7 - - 13 TRBV7-6 CASSLGQIYEQYF TGTGCCAGCAGCTTAGGACAGATCTACGAGCAGTACTTC
TRBJ2-5 - - 15 TRBV5-5 CASSLWQPGKETQYF TGTGCCAGCAGCTTGTGGCAGCCAGGGAAAGAGACCCAGTACTTC
TRBJ2-1 - - 13 TRBV30 CAWSVGLYNEQFF TGTGCCTGGAGTGTTGGACTCTACAATGAGCAGTTCTTC
TRBJ2-3 - - 15 TRBV19 CASSHELADTDTQYF TGTGCCAGTAGTCATGAACTAGCCGATACAGATACGCAGTATTTT
TRBJ1-1 - - 11 TRBV6-5 CASTDLKEAFF TGTGCCAGCACTGATCTAAAAGAAGCTTTCTTT
TRBJ2-1 - - 13 TRBV2 CASSEAPTTEQFF TGTGCCAGCAGTGAAGCTCCGACTACGGAGCAGTTCTTC
TRBJ2-1 TRBD2 - 14 TRBV7-3 CASSLGTSYNEQFF TGTGCCAGCAGCTTAGGGACTAGTTACAATGAGCAGTTCTTC
TRBJ2-5 TRBD2 - 18 TRBV28 CASGFGGLAGSTVETQYF TGTGCCAGCGGATTCGGAGGACTAGCGGGTTCGACAGTAGAGACCCAGTACTTC
TRBJ2-1 - - 16 TRBV19 CASSRHRDSLSNEQFF TGTGCCAGTAGTCGGCACCGGGACTCCCTATCCAATGAGCAGTTCTTC
TRBJ1-1 - - 15 TRBV7-3 CASSLISGSDTEAFF TGTGCCAGCAGCTTAATCTCAGGGTCGGATACTGAAGCTTTCTTT
TRBJ1-2 TRBD1 - 15 TRBV5-1 CASSPRTGGGYGYTF TGCGCCAGCAGCCCACGGACAGGGGGAGGGTATGGCTACACCTTC
TRBJ2-5 TRBD1 few 15 TRBV7-9 CASTPNRGVSGTQYF TGTGCCAGCACCCCAAACAGGGGCGTTTCGGGGACCCAGTACTTC
TRBJ1-4 - - 14 TRBV2 CASSGGATNEKLFF TGTGCCAGCAGTGGGGGGGCAACTAATGAAAAACTGTTTTTT
TRBJ2-7 - - 14 TRBV2 CASKPQQGPYEQYF TGTGCCAGCAAACCCCAACAGGGCCCTTACGAGCAGTACTTC
TRBJ1-1 - - 15 TRBV30 CAWRPPGGLNTEAFF TGTGCCTGGAGGCCCCCGGGGGGTTTGAACACTGAAGCTTTCTTT
TRBJ2-3 TRBD2 - 15 TRBV9 CASSPGGGSTDTQYF TGTGCCAGCAGCCCGGGCGGCGGGAGTACAGATACGCAGTATTTT
TRBJ1-2 TRBD1 few 14 TRBV28 CASRTTGTGYGYTF TGTGCCAGCAGGACAACCGGGACAGGGTATGGCTACACCTTC
TRBJ1-2 - - 14 TRBV19 CASSIAGQGYGYTF TGTGCCAGTAGTATAGCAGGGCAGGGCTATGGCTACACCTTC
TRBJ1-1 - - 14 TRBV30 CAWSVPGMNTEAFF TGTGCCTGGAGTGTACCGGGGATGAACACTGAAGCTTTCTTT
TRBJ2-3 TRBD2 - 14 TRBV29-1 CSVKLAGLTDTQYF TGCAGCGTTAAACTAGCGGGCCTCACAGATACGCAGTATTTT
TRBJ1-1 - few 11 TRBV7-6 CASSPYTEAFF TGTGCCAGCAGCCCTTACACTGAAGCTTTCTTT
TRBJ2-7 TRBD2 - 16 TRBV11-3 CASSLDGLAGHYEQYF TGTGCCAGCAGCTTAGACGGCCTAGCGGGTCACTACGAGCAGTACTTC
TRBJ2-7 - - 15 TRBV5-1 CASSLGGSGFYEQYF TGCGCCAGCAGCTTGGGTGGGAGTGGGTTTTACGAGCAGTACTTC
TRBJ1-2 - - 14 TRBV11-3 CASSSARGNYGYTF TGTGCCAGCAGCTCAGCCCGGGGTAACTATGGCTACACCTTC
TRBJ2-7 - few 13 TRBV18 CATGVSGPHEQYF TGTGCCACGGGGGTCTCGGGACCCCACGAGCAGTACTTC
TRBJ1-1 - once 15 TRBV11-2 CASSLGPAINTEAFF TGTGCCAGCAGCTTAGGTCCCGCGATTAACACTGAAGCTTTCTTT
TRBJ2-7 - - 13 TRBV28 CASSVTGPYEQYF TGTGCCAGCAGTGTGACAGGCCCTTACGAGCAGTACTTC
TRBJ1-1 - few 11 TRBV21-1 CASWGGRRAFF TGTGCCAGCTGGGGGGGGCGCAGGGCTTTCTTT
TRBJ2-7 TRBD2 - 15 TRBV4-1 CASSPSGTRLYEQYF TGCGCCAGCAGCCCTTCTGGGACTAGACTCTACGAGCAGTACTTC
TRBJ2-7 TRBD2 - 18 TRBV7-2 CASSFGTSGSAGPYEQYF TGTGCCAGCAGCTTTGGGACTAGCGGGTCCGCGGGTCCCTACGAGCAGTACTTC
TRBJ2-5 TRBD2 few 16 TRBV6-5 CASSYSLAGGPNTQYF TGTGCCAGCAGTTACTCGCTAGCGGGAGGGCCTAACACCCAGTACTTC